The clone carrying this TCR beta chain was seen many times. No antigen is known for it. Amplified material comprised TCR beta CDR3 regions derived from RNA transcripts. In the first round, RT-PCR was carried out with HTBI primers, and a multiplex PCR formed the second round. One entry per CDR3 protein results from TCRdb running MiXCR on the multiplex PCR reads. The repertoire holds 560,000 or so distinct CDR3 sequences, with under 45% as singletons. Trimming at V came to 3 bases and at J to 3 bases, leaving 5 bases not matched to a gene. CDR1 and CDR2 from the germline V gene are SGHRS and YFSETQ. This CDR3 is built from 14 residues. These data belong to a study of Graves' ophthalmopathy and Graves' hyperthyroidism. Study overall: The authors defined stable hyperthyroidism as no ophthalmopathy within 18 months of follow-up. Broader study findings: From stable hyperthyroidism, ophthalmopathy was separated by a 13-signature model with 87.88% sensitivity and 75% to 82% specificity.

People with hyperthyroidism were aged 18 to 65 and newly diagnosed, under 2 months' duration. Diagnosis used clinical symptoms, serum thyroxine, TRAb, thyroid ultrasound and orbital computed tomography. Sequencing was done on a sample of peripheral blood or thyroid tissue (not recorded which). This receptor was taken from an adult man with Graves' hyperthyroidism. The chain is built from TRBV5-1 and TRBJ2-7; 8 bases line up with TRBD1. The CDR3 coding sequence is TGCGCCAGCAGCTGGATCGACAGGGGCTACGAGCAGTACTTC. Translation: CASSWIDRGYEQYF.